The 29 T cell receptor beta chains below come from one sample, sequenced in a study of cytotoxic CD8 clonotypes in ibrutinib-treated CLL (dated by TCRdb to 2020 to 2022). The receptor library was made with the immunoSEQ multiplex PCR assay. TCRdb carries this immuneACCESS record with in-frame sequences only. Its versions omit some clonotypes, under half of them owing to an unresolved V gene in the studies checked, with the rest unexplained. This sample lists 250,000 to 350,000 clones; 65% to 85% were detected once. The ten largest clones capture around 6% of the sample. The meaning of the sample's time point label: progressive disease on ibrutinib. Here the sequenced sample was PBMCs, taken at disease progression, from a patient treated with ibrutinib. All receptors come from a human donor with chronic lymphocytic leukemia.

This sequence joins TRBV19 and TRBJ1-2; TRBD1 matches at 7 bases. The J segment lost 3 bases and the V segment lost 8 bases, leaving 6 bases of the junction unmatched. The CDR3 has 13 amino acids. The germline gives CDR1 LNHDA, CDR2 SQIVND (reference sequence). The CDR3 spells CASSPGTDYGYTF. CDR3 bases: TGTGCCAGTTCACCAGGGACAGACTATGGCTACACCTTC.

V gene TRBV10-3 combines with J gene TRBJ2-4; 9 nucleotides match TRBD1. J was trimmed by 6 bases and V by 5 bases; bases with no gene match: 2. Per the germline V gene, CDR1 is ENHRY and CDR2 is SYGVKD. The CDR3 has 13 residues. As DNA, the CDR3 is TGTGCCATCAGTTCGACAGGGGGAAACATTCAGTACTTC. Amino acid sequence: CAISSTGGNIQYF.

Comment on this clone: At one of its ends the junction is not consistent with the germline gene, which may arise from a read error. The CDR3 sequence: CASSANPDSPRDF. The CDR3 region has the DNA TGCGCCAGCAGCGCCAACCCGGACTCACCTAGGGACTTC. The V call is TRBV5-1, the J call TRBJ2-5; D is possibly TRBD2 (5 bases). The CDR3 runs 13 residues. Looked up from germline, CDR1 is SGHRS and CDR2 is YFSETQ. Full variable domain (remainder filled in from reference TRBV5-1 and TRBJ2-5): KAGVTQTPRYLIKTRGQQVTLSCSPISGHRSVSWYQQTPGQGLQFLFEYFSETQRNKGNFPGRFSGRQFSNSRSEMNVSTLELGDSALYLCASSANPDSPRDFGPGTRLLVL.

The rearrangement uses TRBV27 and TRBJ2-2, with 7 bases lining up with TRBD1. The CDR3 is 15 amino acids. Germline values: CDR1 MNHEY, CDR2 SMNVEV (reference sequence). After removal of 5 bases from V and 4 bases from J, the junction contained 7 bases not matched to a gene. The CDR3 DNA is TGTGCCAGCAGTGCTCGACAGGGTGGCACCGGGGAGCTGTTTTTT. Its translation is CASSARQGGTGELFF.

The chain employs TRBV5-1 and TRBJ2-7; a possible D gene is TRBD2 (7 bases). V gave up 1 base and J gave up 2 bases, with 10 bases separating them. In germline, CDR1 is SGHRS, CDR2 YFSETQ. The CDR3 is 14 residues long. The CDR3 region has the DNA TGCGCCAGCAGCTTGTTAGGGGGGGCCTACGAGCAGTACTTC. Its translation: CASSLLGGAYEQYF.

DNA for the CDR3: TGTGCCAGCAGTTTATCGAGGAGCAATCAGCCCCAGCATTTT. Its translation is CASSLSRSNQPQHF. The V gene is TRBV27, the J gene TRBJ1-5, with D unclear. Trimming pared 0 bases from V and 1 base from J, leaving 4 bases between. The CDR3 is made up of 14 amino acids. Germline assignment: CDR1 MNHEY and CDR2 SMNVEV (reference sequence).

This clone has a handful of counts. The rearrangement uses TRBV7-6 and TRBJ2-1, with 7 bases aligning to TRBD2. CDR3 length: 13 amino acids. CDR1 SGHVS and CDR2 FNYEAQ come from the germline V gene. The ends lost 0 bases at V and 13 bases at J; junction bases unmatched: 6. For the CDR3, the DNA is TGTGCCAGCAGCTTAGCAGCTTCGGGACTACAGTTCTTC. This sequence encodes CASSLAASGLQFF.

There are a few counts of this clone. The chain combines TRBV6-1 with TRBJ2-5, with no clear D. Germline V lookup: CDR1 MNHNS, CDR2 SASEGT. The germline V and J ends were trimmed by 5 bases and 0 bases, with 10 bases remaining between them. The CDR3 contains 14 residues. Written as DNA, the CDR3 is TGTGCCAGCAGTCCTCCTTGGGACCAAGAGACCCAGTACTTC. Amino acid sequence: CASSPPWDQETQYF.

This clone was picked up one time. In DNA, the CDR3 is TGTGCCAGCTCACGGGTTTCAGGGGGCAATCAGCCCCAGCATTTT. Translating it yields CASSRVSGGNQPQHF. The J gene is TRBJ1-5, the V gene TRBV18; possible D gene TRBD1, 6 bases. Germline-derived CDR1 and CDR2 are KGHSH and LQKENI. This CDR3 region has 15 residues. Trimming stripped 4 bases from V and 2 bases from J, with 12 bases between.

This rearrangement joins TRBV7-9 to TRBJ2-1; 11 nucleotides agree with TRBD2. The CDR3 is 16 amino acids. Unmatched junction bases numbered 6, after V lost 2 bases and J lost 6 bases. Germline CDR1 and CDR2: SEHNR and FQNEAQ (reference sequence). For the CDR3, the DNA is TGTGCCAGCAGCTTATACCTTAGCGGGGGGGCCAATGAGCAGTTCTTC. Its protein is CASSLYLSGGANEQFF.

The chain employs TRBV29-1 and TRBJ2-1, with 11 bases lining up with TRBD1. CDR3 length: 14 amino acids. Germline V CDR1 and CDR2: SQVTM, ANQGSEA. Trimming cost V 6 bases and J 7 bases; bases outside gene matches: 8. The CDR3 DNA reads as TGCAGCGTGGGTCCCGGGACAGGGGGGAATGAGCAGTTCTTC. Translated: CSVGPGTGGNEQFF.

V is TRBV4-3 and J is TRBJ1-1; perhaps TRBD1 as D (5 bases). The CDR3 has 14 residues. The germline CDR1 and CDR2 sequences are LGHNA and YSLEER. The V and J ends lost 1 base and 1 base respectively, with 7 bases between them. For the CDR3, the DNA is TGCGCCAGCAGCCAAGTTGGGGGGAACACTGAAGCTTTCTTT. This codes for CASSQVGGNTEAFF.

The chain combines TRBV11-3 with TRBJ2-7, with 9 bases that match TRBD2. The CDR3 consists of 14 residues. With 5 bases clipped from V and 5 bases from J, the junction kept 7 bases outside the gene matches. Germline CDR1 is SGHNT and CDR2 is YENEEA. The CDR3 loop is CASSMGLASDEQYF. CDR3 nucleotide sequence: TGTGCCAGCAGCATGGGACTAGCTTCCGACGAGCAGTACTTC.

This sequence joins TRBV5-4 and TRBJ2-3, with 8 bases fitting TRBD2. V lost 1 base and J lost 4; bases outside the gene matches: 5. The germline gives CDR1 SGHNT, CDR2 YYREEE (reference sequence). This CDR3 contains 15 residues. In DNA form, the CDR3 reads TGTGCCAGCAGCTTGAGCGGGAGATCCCCAGATACGCAGTATTTT. This codes for CASSLSGRSPDTQYF.

CDR3 DNA sequence: TGTGCCAGCTCACCCCGGGACAGGGGGAGCAATGAGCAGTTCTTC. Translation gives CASSPRDRGSNEQFF. This chain uses TRBV18 with TRBJ2-1, with 11 bases lining up with TRBD1. The CDR3 loop spans 15 amino acids. Germline CDR1 KGHSH, CDR2 LQKENI. V lost 3 bases and J lost 6; bases outside the gene matches: 4.

The rearrangement uses TRBV7-9 and TRBJ2-7, with 8 positions matching TRBD2. This CDR3 spans 12 amino acids. Germline values: CDR1 SEHNR, CDR2 FQNEAQ (reference sequence). V gave up 10 bases and J gave up 2 bases; unmatched junction bases: 4. This CDR3 reads CATTSGAYEQYF. The DNA of the CDR3 is TGTGCCACCACTAGCGGAGCCTACGAGCAGTACTTC.

This chain links TRBV15 with TRBJ1-2, with 9 bases fitting TRBD1. CDR1 and CDR2 from the germline V gene are LNHNV and YYDKDF (reference sequence). This CDR3 is 15 amino acids long. V lost 3 bases, J lost 6 bases, and 8 bases stayed unmatched. The CDR3 coding sequence is TGTGCCACCAGCAGTTCCGGGACAGGGAGGCATGGCTACACCTTC. As protein: CATSSSGTGRHGYTF.

This rearrangement joins TRBV6-6 to TRBJ1-6; 9 bases are shared with TRBD1. This CDR3 is 15 amino acids long. The germline V gene encodes CDR1 MNHNY and CDR2 SVGAGI (reference sequence). The V and J ends lost 5 bases and 10 bases, in that order; junction bases with no gene match: 9. The CDR3 nucleotides are TGTGCCAGCAGTGGACCGGGACAGGGTAACTCACCCCTCCACTTT. Residues: CASSGPGQGNSPLHF.

The V call is TRBV11-2, the J call TRBJ1-2, with 8 bases fitting TRBD1. Germline lookup yields CDR1 SGHAT and CDR2 FQNNGV. V dropped 4 bases and J dropped 4; count of bases not matched to a gene: 2. CDR3 length: 13 amino acids. The CDR3 bases are TGTGCCAGCAGCTCAGGGGGCATCTATGGCTACACCTTC. Translation: CASSSGGIYGYTF.

The rearrangement uses TRBV5-4 and TRBJ2-5; D gene ambiguous. The CDR3 is 13 residues long. Germline loops: CDR1 SGHNT, CDR2 YYREEE (reference sequence). Deletions cut 1 base from V and 4 bases from J, with 8 bases between. The CDR3 protein is CASSLIFGETQYF. The CDR3 DNA reads TGTGCCAGCAGCTTGATTTTCGGAGAGACCCAGTACTTC.

V and J are TRBV2 and TRBJ1-5; D uncertain. Trimming left V 6 bases short and J 3 bases short, with 6 bases between. Germline V gives CDR1 SNHLY, CDR2 FYNNEI. CDR3 size: 12 residues. Here the CDR3 reads CASRGHNQPQHF. The CDR3 region has the DNA TGTGCCAGCAGGGGCCACAATCAGCCCCAGCATTTT.

The chain is built from TRBV28 and TRBJ2-4; D remains unclear. Germline V CDR1 and CDR2: MDHEN, SYDVKM. Deletions cut 2 bases from V and 14 bases from J, with 10 bases between. This CDR3 has 11 residues. This CDR3 is CASSLRGAEYF. The DNA of the CDR3 is TGTGCCAGCAGTTTACGAGGAGCCGAGTACTTC.

The chain combines TRBV29-1 with TRBJ1-2; 7 nucleotides line up with TRBD1. CDR1 is SQVTM and CDR2 is ANQGSEA in the germline V gene. V trimming: 5 bases; J trimming: 7 bases; junction bases outside the gene matches: 10. The CDR3 has 13 residues. CDR3 bases: TGCAGCGTTCTTACAGGGGAAGAGTTTGGCTACACCTTC. This codes for CSVLTGEEFGYTF.

This sequence joins TRBV29-1 and TRBJ1-2, with 8 bases fitting TRBD1. This CDR3 comprises 14 residues. The germline gives CDR1 SQVTM, CDR2 ANQGSEA. The J segment lost 4 bases and the V segment lost 4 bases, leaving 8 bases of the junction unmatched. For the CDR3, the DNA is TGCAGCGTTGTTTGGACAGGGACCCTCTATGGCTACACCTTC. Residues: CSVVWTGTLYGYTF. The whole variable domain, remainder taken from reference TRBV29-1 and TRBJ1-2, is SAVISQKPSRDICQRGTSLTIQCQVDSQVTMMFWYRQQPGQSLTLIATANQGSEATYESGFVIDKFPISRPNLTFSTLTVSNMSPEDSSIYLCSVVWTGTLYGYTFGSGTRLTVV.

This clone has only a few counts. The chain recombines TRBV10-3 with TRBJ1-6; D is unclear. Germline V gene lookup returns CDR1 ENHRY and CDR2 SYGVKD. Deletions cut 2 bases from V and 0 bases from J, with 11 bases between. The CDR3 spans 17 residues. In DNA, the CDR3 is TGTGCCATCAGTGAGCGCAGTTCTGCCTCCTATAATTCACCCCTCCACTTT. This codes for CAISERSSASYNSPLHF.

The CDR3 spells CASRSDPRGVSGFYEQYF. In DNA, the CDR3 is TGTGCCAGCAGATCAGACCCTAGGGGGGTCTCGGGATTCTACGAGCAGTACTTC. V and J are TRBV2 and TRBJ2-7; D is tentatively TRBD1 or TRBD2 (6 bases each). From germline, CDR1 is SNHLY and CDR2 FYNNEI. The length of the CDR3 is 18 residues. V lost 6 bases, J lost 3 bases, and 27 bases lay in between.

The rearrangement uses TRBV7-2 and TRBJ2-7, with a weak D call TRBD1 (6 bases). This CDR3 has 11 amino acids. Germline lookup yields CDR1 SGHTA and CDR2 FQGNSA. The ends were cut back, 1 base at V and 12 bases at J, with 10 bases in the middle. CDR3 loop: CASSLDRERYF. For the CDR3, the DNA is TGTGCCAGCAGCTTAGACAGGGAGAGGTACTTC.

The chain joins TRBV19 to TRBJ1-3; D uncertain. The CDR3 spans 16 residues. CDR1 and CDR2 from the germline V gene are LNHDA and SQIVND (reference sequence). Trimming pared 0 bases from V and 2 bases from J, leaving 11 bases between. DNA for the CDR3: TGTGCCAGTAGTATAGAAAATTGGAGGCCTGGAAACACCATATATTTT. Protein product: CASSIENWRPGNTIYF.

V is TRBV28 and J is TRBJ1-5; the D is unclear. The ends were cut back, 1 base at V and 2 bases at J, with 9 bases in the middle. CDR1 is MDHEN, CDR2 SYDVKM, per germline. The CDR3 extends over 15 amino acids. The CDR3 nucleotides are TGTGCCAGCAGTTTATTCGCAGGACGCAATCAGCCCCAGCATTTT. Amino acids: CASSLFAGRNQPQHF.